The following is a T cell receptor (beta chain) sequence with its context. Its antigen remains unidentified. Sequencing used immunoSEQ multiplex PCR; TCRdb keeps in-frame clones, though not all of them. The sample includes about 140,000 clones, approximately 90% of them seen just once. The record originates from a study of T cell responses to AZD1222 COVID-19 vaccine. The study's findings and limits: At baseline, seropositivity was found in only six or seven AZD1222 recipients. It should be noted that donors were predominantly white British and more often female, and clonal diversity was possibly underestimated. Across spike, vaccine-associated CD4 TCRs were found, dominant at 160-218 and 743-854. Repertoire samples came only from after the peak T cell response.

The J segment lost 5 bases and the V segment lost 6 bases, leaving 9 bases of the junction unmatched. This CDR3 has 17 residues. Germline V gene lookup returns CDR1 SEHNR and CDR2 FQNEAQ (reference sequence). The material was peripheral blood, obtained 28 days after the second AZD1222 dose. V usage is TRBV7-9 and J usage is TRBJ2-1; TRBD2 agrees at 14 bases. The sequence came from an adult who received the AZD1222 COVID-19 vaccine. The CDR3 loop is CASSSTGLAGANNEQFF. The CDR3 bases are TGTGCCAGCAGTTCTACGGGACTAGCGGGGGCCAACAATGAGCAGTTCTTC.